This T cell receptor (beta chain) was sequenced for a study of shared clonotypes between healthy human individuals. Study donors comprised healthy, HIV-negative adults devoid of recent acute infection or vaccination. The authors distributed each subset's genomic DNA evenly over several immunoSEQ plates. Generated by immunoSEQ multiplex PCR, the TCRdb table keeps only in-frame clones and is missing some. The data show fewer than 1.4 million clones, with 78% seen just once and around 0.6% held by the top ten. General study results and limits: Shared clonotypes across all four donors exceeded non-shared ones in generation probability.

This clone was seen many times. Its antigen is not identified. V gave up 4 bases and J gave up 0 bases, with 17 bases separating them. This CDR3 has 17 amino acids. The germline V gene encodes CDR1 SGHNT and CDR2 YYREEE (reference sequence). Sequencing used memory CD4+ T cells from PBMCs. The subset: CD45RA-negative fraction. V is TRBV5-4 and J is TRBJ2-1; weak D call: TRBD2 (5 bases). The clonotype originates from a man aged 18 to 29 in good health. Some clones in this sample may be carry-over from other donors' samples. The CDR3 loop reads CASSPGEGRSSYNEQFF. The CDR3 region has the DNA TGTGCCAGCAGCCCCGGGGAAGGGAGAAGCTCCTACAATGAGCAGTTCTTC.